This entry lists 25 T cell receptor beta chains sequenced from one sample in a study of beta chain features in type 1 diabetes. As every portion of the isolated RNA was reverse transcribed, the sequencing read expressed TCRB transcripts. Some clones are missing from TCRdb's copy, which holds only in-frame ones; the method was immunoSEQ multiplex PCR. The sample shows approximately 300,000 clones, approximately 10% of them seen only once. The specimen sequenced was naive CD4+ T cells from blood. Receptors originate from a young woman in good health.

The table lists this clone with a few counts. This sequence joins TRBV15 and TRBJ2-7, with TRBD2 matching over 7 bases. This CDR3 is built from 16 residues. V dropped 0 bases and J dropped 2; count of bases not matched to a gene: 7. Per the germline V gene, CDR1 is LNHNV and CDR2 is YYDKDF (reference sequence). The CDR3 sequence is CATSRDLSGRAYEQYF. CDR3 coding DNA: TGTGCCACCAGCAGAGATCTGAGTGGGAGGGCCTACGAGCAGTACTTC.

The chain employs TRBV14 and TRBJ2-1; 8 bases agree with TRBD1. This CDR3 has 15 residues. The junction had 8 bases not matched to a gene; V was cut back by 6 bases and J by 4 bases. Germline V CDR1 and CDR2: SGHDN, FVKESK. The CDR3 bases are TGTGCCAGCAGGCGGACAGGGCTTCAATACAATGAGCAGTTCTTC. Amino acids: CASRRTGLQYNEQFF.

The chain couples TRBV6-6 to TRBJ2-7; 14 nucleotides align to TRBD2. Germline CDR1 reads MNHNY; CDR2 reads SVGAGI (reference sequence). V was pared by 7 bases and J by 5 bases, with 7 bases of the junction left unmatched. The CDR3 spans 15 residues. This CDR3 reads CASTSGLAGVHEQYF. The CDR3, as DNA: TGTGCCAGCACCTCGGGACTAGCGGGAGTCCACGAGCAGTACTTC.

This clone was seen a few times. The chain links TRBV18 to TRBJ1-1; no clear D gene. With 2 bases removed from V and 1 base from J, the gap between germline ends came to 5 bases. The V gene's germline CDR1 is KGHSH and CDR2 LQKENI. This CDR3 contains 13 residues. The CDR3: CASSPEENTEAFF. CDR3 nucleotides: TGTGCCAGCTCACCAGAGGAGAACACTGAAGCTTTCTTT.

V gene TRBV15 combines with J gene TRBJ2-7, with TRBD1 matching 10 bases. Germline V CDR1 and CDR2: LNHNV, YYDKDF (reference sequence). V lost 4 bases to trimming and J lost 6 bases; unmatched junction nucleotides: 6. This CDR3 comprises 14 residues. The CDR3 DNA follows: TGTGCCACCAGCACCCTCGACAGGGGGCTCGAGCAGTACTTC. This translates into CATSTLDRGLEQYF.

Only a few counts were recorded for this clone. The V and J genes are TRBV6-5 and TRBJ1-1; 11 nucleotides agree with TRBD1. Trimming at V came to 5 bases and at J to 3 bases, leaving 5 bases not matched to a gene. Germline V gives CDR1 MNHEY, CDR2 SVGAGI. CDR3 length: 15 residues. The CDR3 nucleotides read TGTGCCAGCAGTCCCTGGGACAGGGGGTACACTGAAGCTTTCTTT. Amino acids: CASSPWDRGYTEAFF.

The chain couples TRBV27 to TRBJ2-7; perhaps TRBD2 as D (6 bases). The germline gives CDR1 MNHEY, CDR2 SMNVEV (reference sequence). Trimming removed 3 bases at V and 2 bases at J, with 11 bases between. CDR3 length: 14 amino acids. The CDR3 bases are TGTGCCAGCAGTTTTCGGAGGGTCCCCTACGAGCAGTACTTC. Its translation is CASSFRRVPYEQYF.

The sample holds a few counts of this clone. The V gene is TRBV6-5, the J gene TRBJ2-7, with 11 positions matching TRBD1. Germline V gene data show CDR1 as MNHEY and CDR2 as SVGAGI. Trimming took 10 bases from V and 3 from J; bases not matched to a gene: 2. This CDR3 spans 12 amino acids. CDR3 residues: CATGTGGYEQYF. The CDR3 DNA is TGTGCCACCGGGACAGGGGGCTACGAGCAGTACTTC.

This clone has a handful of counts. The chain couples TRBV30 to TRBJ2-7; 10 bases are a match to TRBD2. Germline V gene data show CDR1 as GTSNPN and CDR2 as SVGIG (reference sequence). This CDR3 is built from 15 residues. Trimming took 0 bases from V and 4 from J; bases not matched to a gene: 6. The CDR3 DNA sequence: TGTGCCTGGAGTGTAGCTAGCGGGAGAGTATACGAGCAGTACTTC. It translates to CAWSVASGRVYEQYF.

The chain joins TRBV19 to TRBJ2-5; 7 nucleotides match TRBD1. The V segment lost 6 bases and the J segment 1 base; nucleotides outside the gene matches: 5. CDR1 LNHDA and CDR2 SQIVND come from the germline V gene (reference sequence). There are 14 residues in the CDR3. The CDR3 here is CASRIDRAQETQYF. The DNA for the CDR3 is TGTGCCAGTAGGATTGACAGGGCCCAAGAGACCCAGTACTTC.

This clone was detected only a few times. This rearrangement joins TRBV28 to TRBJ2-7, with 9 bases lining up with TRBD2. Germline CDR1 is MDHEN and CDR2 is SYDVKM. The J segment lost 12 bases and the V segment lost 4 bases, leaving 4 bases of the junction unmatched. This CDR3 has 11 residues. The CDR3: CASSSWGLAYF. The CDR3 DNA is TGTGCCAGCAGTTCCTGGGGACTAGCGTACTTC.

This clone was observed many times. CDR3 DNA: TGTGCCAGCAGCTCCGGGAGTCACTACAATGAGCAGTTCTTC. Translation gives CASSSGSHYNEQFF. The rearrangement joins TRBV7-9 to TRBJ2-1; tentatively, D is TRBD2 (6 bases). Germline assignment: CDR1 SEHNR and CDR2 FQNEAQ (reference sequence). CDR3 length: 14 amino acids. V lost 4 bases and J 3 bases, leaving 10 bases between the germline ends.

V is TRBV5-4 and J is TRBJ2-5; 11 bases agree with TRBD2. Germline V gene lookup returns CDR1 SGHNT and CDR2 YYREEE (reference sequence). The CDR3 is made up of 15 amino acids. J was trimmed by 5 bases and V by 2 bases; bases with no gene match: 5. The CDR3 loop is CASSLIVAGGETQYF. The CDR3 region has the DNA TGTGCCAGCAGCTTAATAGTAGCGGGAGGGGAGACCCAGTACTTC.

The table lists this clone with a few counts. The genes are TRBV5-6 and TRBJ2-7, with D possibly being TRBD2 (6 bases). This CDR3 spans 13 amino acids. V lost 1 base to trimming and J lost 2 bases, with 7 bases between them. Germline CDR1 reads SGHDT; CDR2 reads YYEEEE. The CDR3 is CASSLRGTYEQYF. CDR3 DNA sequence: TGTGCCAGCAGCTTGCGGGGGACCTACGAGCAGTACTTC.

A remark on this clone: This CDR3 is also generated by other DNA sequences in the sample. The rearrangement joins TRBV18 to TRBJ2-5; D gene uncertain. V was cut by 3 bases and J by 1 base, with 9 bases left in between. The germline CDR1 and CDR2 sequences are KGHSH and LQKENI. This CDR3 region has 14 residues. For the CDR3, the DNA is TGTGCCAGCTCACCGCCAGGTACCCAAGAGACCCAGTACTTC. Amino acids: CASSPPGTQETQYF. Full variable domain (rest looked up from reference TRBV18 and TRBJ2-5): NAGVMQNPRHLVRRRGQEARLRCSPMKGHSHVYWYRQLPEEGLKFMVYLQKENIIDESGMPKERFSAEFPKEGPSILRIQQVVRGDSAAYFCASSPPGTQETQYFGPGTRLLVL.

The chain links TRBV2 to TRBJ1-2; 9 nucleotides line up with TRBD1. The germline V gene encodes CDR1 SNHLY and CDR2 FYNNEI. The CDR3 length is 15 residues. Unmatched junction bases numbered 6, after V lost 6 bases and J lost 1 base. The CDR3: CASRGTGTYNYGYTF. CDR3 DNA: TGTGCCAGCAGGGGGACAGGGACCTATAACTATGGCTACACCTTC.

V is TRBV7-9 and J is TRBJ1-2, with TRBD1 matching 8 bases. Per the germline V gene, CDR1 is SEHNR and CDR2 is FQNEAQ (reference sequence). The CDR3 loop spans 12 amino acids. Losses at the gene ends were 6 bases for V and 7 bases for J; bases not matched to a gene: 4. Here the CDR3 DNA reads TGTGCCAGCAGTGGACAGGGTCTTGGCTACACCTTC. It specifies CASSGQGLGYTF.

The chain carries TRBV5-1 and TRBJ2-7; a possible D gene is TRBD1 (6 bases). CDR1 SGHRS and CDR2 YFSETQ come from the germline V gene. The CDR3 totals 14 residues. Trimming stripped 3 bases from V and 6 bases from J, with 16 bases between. CDR3 residues: CASSSTTGSGEQYF. CDR3 DNA: TGCGCCAGCAGCTCGACCACAGGGTCAGGCGAGCAGTACTTC. Filled out from reference TRBV5-1 and TRBJ2-7, the complete variable domain reads KAGVTQTPRYLIKTRGQQVTLSCSPISGHRSVSWYQQTPGQGLQFLFEYFSETQRNKGNFPGRFSGRQFSNSRSEMNVSTLELGDSALYLCASSSTTGSGEQYFGPGTRLTVT.

V gene TRBV2 combines with J gene TRBJ1-2; D is ambiguous. The germline V gene encodes CDR1 SNHLY and CDR2 FYNNEI. CDR3 length: 12 amino acids. The V end was cut by 7 bases, the J end by 2 bases, with 8 bases between. This CDR3 reads CASKAGNYGYTF. DNA for the CDR3: TGTGCCAGCAAGGCCGGGAACTATGGCTACACCTTC.

The CDR3 reads CASNLPGGRSRGETQYF. DNA of the CDR3: TGCGCCAGCAACTTACCTGGCGGGAGGTCCCGGGGAGAGACCCAGTACTTC. The chain couples TRBV4-3 to TRBJ2-5; 8 bases map to TRBD2. CDR3 length equals 17 residues. Germline-derived CDR1 and CDR2 are LGHNA and YSLEER. V trimming: 7 bases; J trimming: 4 bases; junction bases outside the gene matches: 17.

The genes are TRBV2 and TRBJ1-2; D remains ambiguous. CDR1 is SNHLY and CDR2 is FYNNEI in the germline V gene. The CDR3 has 13 amino acids. Trimming cost V 4 bases and J 2 bases, with 8 bases left between them. In nucleotides, the CDR3 is TGTGCCAGCAGTGCAGGATGGAACTATGGCTACACCTTC. Protein product: CASSAGWNYGYTF.

V gene TRBV29-1 combines with J gene TRBJ1-3; TRBD1 matches at 7 bases. Trimming at V came to 6 bases and at J to 4 bases, leaving 9 bases not matched to a gene. The CDR3 extends over 14 amino acids. The germline gives CDR1 SQVTM, CDR2 ANQGSEA. CDR3: CSVAGTAKGNTIYF. In nucleotides, the CDR3 is TGCAGCGTGGCCGGGACAGCTAAAGGAAACACCATATATTTT.

This clone was seen more than once but under ten times. The CDR3 sequence is CASSSAGGMTYNEQFF. Here the CDR3 DNA reads TGTGCCAGCAGCTCTGCCGGAGGGATGACCTACAATGAGCAGTTCTTC. The rearrangement links TRBV6-6 to TRBJ2-1; a weak D match, TRBD2 (6 bases). The CDR3 consists of 16 residues. Trimming removed 6 bases at V and 2 bases at J, with 17 bases between. Germline CDR1 MNHNY, CDR2 SVGAGI (reference sequence).

The table lists this clone with a few counts. The chain combines TRBV19 with TRBJ1-4; no definite D call. The CDR3 length is 15 residues. The germline V gene encodes CDR1 LNHDA and CDR2 SQIVND (reference sequence). Deletions cut 6 bases from V and 7 bases from J, with 18 bases between. The CDR3 here is CASRPGGVGGEKLFF. Here the CDR3 DNA reads TGTGCCAGTAGACCCGGCGGGGTGGGTGGTGAAAAACTGTTTTTT.

The genes are TRBV4-3 and TRBJ2-5; 13 nucleotides align to TRBD2. The J segment lost 4 bases and the V segment lost 1 base, leaving 0 bases of the junction unmatched. The germline gives CDR1 LGHNA, CDR2 YSLEER. The CDR3 extends over 15 amino acids. This CDR3 is CASSQGLAGGETQYF. In DNA, the CDR3 is TGCGCCAGCAGCCAAGGACTAGCGGGAGGAGAGACCCAGTACTTC.